This T cell receptor beta chain appears in the sequencing data of a study of blood T cell repertoires in COVID-19. Looking at the study overall: Sources were T cells, B-cell-depleted T cells, or PBMCs; the material itself was cDNA or gDNA.

Profiled with immunoSEQ multiplex PCR; TCRdb holds only in-frame clones, not every one. The data contain approximately 94,000 clones, about 80% of them seen just once; the ten biggest clones take up approximately 29%. Germline assignment: CDR1 SGHTA and CDR2 FQGNSA. Unmatched junction bases numbered 14, after V lost 3 bases and J lost 0 bases. This CDR3 contains 19 residues. V usage is TRBV7-2 and J usage is TRBJ2-3; 8 bases line up with TRBD2. Sequencing input: peripheral blood. The TCR originated in a man aged 65 to 79 with active or convalescent COVID-19. The CDR3 DNA reads TGTGCCAGCAGCTTTGGGGTTCAGGCGGGGGGACTTAGCACAGATACGCAGTATTTT. Residues: CASSFGVQAGGLSTDTQYF.